The rows below give T cell receptor beta chains drawn from one sample of a study of T cell responses to AZD1222 COVID-19 vaccine. Sequencing used immunoSEQ multiplex PCR; TCRdb keeps in-frame clones, though not all of them. The sample has some 120,000 clones, 88% seen once; the top ten hold roughly 4%. Source: peripheral blood, taken on day 0 of AZD1222 vaccination. All receptors derive from an adult in good health. CDR3s include the opening cysteine and the closing phenylalanine or tryptophan. D genes are given only for firm matches. Not every row has a clone size; where given, it reads once, few, many or a size class.

TRBJ1-1 | TRBV21-1 | NA | NA | TGTGCCAGCAGCAAAGTTAGGGGCCGGAACACTGAAGCTTTCTTT | CASSKVRGRNTEAFF
TRBJ1-4 | TRBV10-2 | TRBD1 | NA | TGCGCCAGCAGTGACCTACGACAGGGACCTGGGGAACTGTTTTTT | CASSDLRQGPGELFF
TRBJ1-1 | TRBV11-2 | NA | NA | TGTGCCACCTCCGAAGGGAACACTGAAGCTTTCTTT | CATSEGNTEAFF
TRBJ2-3 | TRBV9 | TRBD2 | NA | TGTGCCAGCAGCGGGTCTAGCGGGAGGGCCGTGCGGACAGATACGCAGTATTTT | CASSGSSGRAVRTDTQYF
TRBJ1-2 | TRBV6-2/TRBV6-3 | NA | NA | TGTGCCAGCAGTATATCCATTAACTATGGCTACACCTTC | CASSISINYGYTF
TRBJ2-5 | TRBV9 | NA | NA | TGTGCCAGCAGCCTGATGGGGAGCGGAGAAGAGACCCAGTACTTC | CASSLMGSGEETQYF
TRBJ2-3 | TRBV2 | NA | NA | TGTGCCAGCGGGCCCCCCCGAGATACGCAGTATTTT | CASGPPRDTQYF
TRBJ1-4 | TRBV24-1 | TRBD1 | NA | TGTGCCACCAGTCGGACAGGGGGGGAAAAACTGTTTTTT | CATSRTGGEKLFF
TRBJ1-5 | TRBV3-1/TRBV3-2 | NA | NA | TGTGCCCGCGGGGGGGTCGGGGGCGTCTGGAATCAGCCCCAGCATTTT | CARGGVGGVWNQPQHF
TRBJ1-1 | TRBV16 | NA | NA | TGTGCCAGCAGCCCCCGCATCGAAGTTACTGAAGCTTTCTTT | CASSPRIEVTEAFF
TRBJ2-7 | TRBV11-3 | TRBD2 | NA | TGTGCCAGCAGTCGAACTAGCGACGAGCAGTACTTC | CASSRTSDEQYF
TRBJ2-2 | TRBV29-1 | TRBD1 | NA | TGCAGCGTTGTATTGTTGGGACAGGGTAGGACCGGGGAGCTGTTTTTT | CSVVLLGQGRTGELFF
TRBJ1-5 | TRBV12-3/TRBV12-4 | NA | once | TGTGCCAGCAGCTCAGGGTTCTATCAGCCCCAGCATTTT | CASSSGFYQPQHF
TRBJ1-3 | TRBV13 | NA | NA | TGTGCCAGCAGCTTAAGGGGGGCTGGAAACACCATATATTTT | CASSLRGAGNTIYF
TRBJ2-5 | TRBV6-2/TRBV6-3 | NA | NA | TGTGCCAGCAGTTACTATCGGACAGAGGCCCTAGAGACCCAGTACTTC | CASSYYRTEALETQYF
TRBJ2-6 | TRBV19 | TRBD1 | NA | TGTGCCAGTAGTTTGCGGGACAGGGGGCATGGGGCCAACGTCCTGACTTTC | CASSLRDRGHGANVLTF
TRBJ1-4 | TRBV2 | NA | NA | TGTGCCAGCAAGATTAGGGAAGCCGAAAAACTGTTTTTT | CASKIREAEKLFF
TRBJ2-7 | TRBV28 | TRBD2 | NA | TGTGCCAGCAGTTTTTCCCCCCTAGCGGCTGTGAGCTACGAGCAGTACTTC | CASSFSPLAAVSYEQYF
TRBJ2-3 | TRBV12-5 | TRBD1 | once | TGTGCTAGTGGTTTGGGGACAGGGCCTGGAGATACGCAGTATTTT | CASGLGTGPGDTQYF
TRBJ2-1 | TRBV6-5 | NA | once | TGTGCCAGCAGGGGGGACCTCCAGTGGAATGAGCAGTTCTTC | CASRGDLQWNEQFF
TRBJ2-7 | TRBV11-2 | TRBD2 | NA | TGTGCCAGCAGCCCCCTTAGCGGGAGGGCCTCCTACGAGCAGTACTTC | CASSPLSGRASYEQYF
TRBJ2-5 | TRBV7-9 | NA | NA | TGTGCCAGCAGACCGACGGGGCAAGAGACCCAGTACTTC | CASRPTGQETQYF
TRBJ2-2 | TRBV24-1 | TRBD1 | once | TGTGCCACCAGGGGGGACAGGGACCCCGGGGAGCTGTTTTTT | CATRGDRDPGELFF
TRBJ2-7 | TRBV27 | TRBD2 | NA | TGTGCCACCAAGGCTAGCGGGAGTCCCTACGAGCAGTACTTC | CATKASGSPYEQYF
TRBJ2-1 | TRBV25-1 | NA | NA | TGTGCCAGCAGTGAAGGGGGCTCCTACAATGAGCAGTTCTTC | CASSEGGSYNEQFF
TRBJ1-5 | TRBV7-5 | NA | NA | TGTGTCAGAAGCTTCACAGGGTATGAGAGCAATCAGCCCCAGCATTTT | CVRSFTGYESNQPQHF
TRBJ1-2 | TRBV7-9 | TRBD1 | NA | TGTGCCAGCAGCTTAGTGAACAGGGGGGGCTATGGCTACACCTTC | CASSLVNRGGYGYTF
TRBJ2-4 | TRBV18 | NA | few | TGTGCCAGCTCACCGGCTGGACAAAACATTCAGTACTTC | CASSPAGQNIQYF
TRBJ1-1 | TRBV12-5 | NA | NA | TGTGCTAGTGCCCTGGTGAGGAGCACTGAAGCTTTCTTT | CASALVRSTEAFF
TRBJ1-1 | TRBV9 | TRBD1 | NA | TGTGCCAGCAGCCCCGAAGGACAGGCGACTGAAGCTTTCTTT | CASSPEGQATEAFF
TRBJ2-3 | TRBV7-7 | TRBD2 | NA | TGTGCTAGCAGCTTAGGTAGCGGGGTTACAGATACGCAGTATTTT | CASSLGSGVTDTQYF
TRBJ1-2 | TRBV12-5 | NA | NA | TGTGCTAGTGGTTTGGTAACGGCGGGCAGACTTCCACTCTATGGCTACACCTTC | CASGLVTAGRLPLYGYTF
TRBJ2-7 | TRBV4-1 | TRBD1 | NA | TGCGCCAGCAGCAGTCCCGGGACAGGAACCTACGAGCAGTACTTC | CASSSPGTGTYEQYF
TRBJ2-6 | TRBV5-1 | NA | NA | TGCGCCAGCAGCTTGGAACCTGGGGCCAACGTCCTGACTTTC | CASSLEPGANVLTF
TRBJ1-2 | TRBV19 | TRBD1 | NA | TGTGCCAGTACCTTTGGACAGGGGGATTTTGGCTACACCTTC | CASTFGQGDFGYTF
TRBJ2-1 | TRBV5-4 | TRBD2 | NA | TGTGCCAGCAGCTTACGGCTAGCGGGAGACAATGAGCAGTTCTTC | CASSLRLAGDNEQFF
TRBJ2-5 | TRBV9 | TRBD1 | NA | TGTGCCAGCAGCGAACAGGGGGCACGGGAGACCCAGTACTTC | CASSEQGARETQYF
TRBJ2-7 | TRBV3-1/TRBV3-2 | NA | NA | TGTGCCAGCAGCCAAGTCCGTCTGCCCTACGAGCAGTACTTC | CASSQVRLPYEQYF
TRBJ2-7 | TRBV10-3 | NA | NA | TGTGCCATCAGGGCTCTAGGGGGGACCTACGAGCAGTACTTC | CAIRALGGTYEQYF
TRBJ2-5 | TRBV28 | NA | once | TGTGCCAGCAGTTTTAGGACGGGGCAAGAGACCCAGTACTTC | CASSFRTGQETQYF
TRBJ1-6 | TRBV15 | NA | NA | TGTGCCACCAGCAGAGATCAGGGTGCACCCCTCCACTTT | CATSRDQGAPLHF
TRBJ2-3 | TRBV10-3 | NA | once | TGTGCCATCAGTGAGTCGACTGGACGGCTCCCAGATACGCAGTATTTT | CAISESTGRLPDTQYF
TRBJ1-2 | TRBV19 | NA | NA | TGTGCCAGTACAAGGGAATCTAACTATGGCTACACCTTC | CASTRESNYGYTF
TRBJ2-7 | TRBV23-1 | NA | NA | TGCGCCAGCAGTCGATCGATCCGGGGAGGCGAGCAGTACTTC | CASSRSIRGGEQYF
TRBJ2-2 | TRBV30 | TRBD2 | NA | TGTGCCTGGAGTGTATTTTCTCGGGAGGGCCTTGGGGAGCTGTTTTTT | CAWSVFSREGLGELFF
TRBJ1-2 | TRBV5-6 | NA | NA | TGTGCCAGCAGCCCCGGGGGCGGGTATGGCTACACCTTC | CASSPGGGYGYTF
TRBJ2-6 | TRBV9 | TRBD2 | NA | TGTGCCAGCAGCGTCCCCGGGGGGGCCAACTCTGGGGCCAACGTCCTGACTTTC | CASSVPGGANSGANVLTF
TRBJ2-1 | TRBV2 | NA | NA | TGTGCCAGCAGAGGTGAGCAGTTCTTC | CASRGEQFF
TRBJ1-1 | TRBV11-3 | NA | NA | TGTGCCAGCAGCTTCTCGCCGAACACTGAAGCTTTCTTT | CASSFSPNTEAFF
TRBJ2-2 | TRBV19 | NA | NA | TGTGCCAGTTCAGTTACTAGTAGCCCCGGGGAGCTGTTTTTT | CASSVTSSPGELFF
TRBJ2-1 | TRBV23-1 | NA | NA | TGCGCCAGCTCGGCCCATCGGATTAACAATGAGCAGTTCTTC | CASSAHRINNEQFF
TRBJ1-4 | TRBV10-2 | NA | NA | TGCGCCAGCAGTGAGTCGAATTTGGTGACAGCTAATGAAAAACTGTTTTTT | CASSESNLVTANEKLFF
TRBJ1-1 | TRBV9 | NA | NA | TGTGCCAGCAGCCCAGGACAGAAAAACACTGAAGCTTTCTTT | CASSPGQKNTEAFF
TRBJ1-4 | TRBV7-9 | TRBD1 | NA | TGTGCCAGCAGCACCGGGACAGGGCTTGAAAAACTGTTTTTT | CASSTGTGLEKLFF
TRBJ2-5 | TRBV29-1 | NA | NA | TGCAGCGTTGAAAGTCGGGGGGCGGGAGAGACCCAGTACTTC | CSVESRGAGETQYF
TRBJ1-1 | TRBV30 | NA | medium-sized | TGTGCCTGGAGTCCGGGGACCGAAGCTTTCTTT | CAWSPGTEAFF